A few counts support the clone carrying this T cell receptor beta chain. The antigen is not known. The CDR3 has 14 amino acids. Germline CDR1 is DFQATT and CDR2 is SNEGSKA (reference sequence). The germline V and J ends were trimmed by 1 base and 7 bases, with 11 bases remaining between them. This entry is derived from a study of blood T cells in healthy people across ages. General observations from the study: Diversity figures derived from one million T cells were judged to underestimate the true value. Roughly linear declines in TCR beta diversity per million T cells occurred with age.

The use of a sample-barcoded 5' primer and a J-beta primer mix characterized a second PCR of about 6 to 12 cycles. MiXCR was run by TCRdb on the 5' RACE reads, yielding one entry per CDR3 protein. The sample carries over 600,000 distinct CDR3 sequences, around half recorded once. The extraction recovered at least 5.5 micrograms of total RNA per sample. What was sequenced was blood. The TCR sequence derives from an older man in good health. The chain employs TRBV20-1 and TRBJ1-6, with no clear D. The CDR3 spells CSARGTVVNSPLHF. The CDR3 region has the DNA TGCAGTGCTAGAGGAACGGTCGTGAATTCACCCCTCCACTTT.